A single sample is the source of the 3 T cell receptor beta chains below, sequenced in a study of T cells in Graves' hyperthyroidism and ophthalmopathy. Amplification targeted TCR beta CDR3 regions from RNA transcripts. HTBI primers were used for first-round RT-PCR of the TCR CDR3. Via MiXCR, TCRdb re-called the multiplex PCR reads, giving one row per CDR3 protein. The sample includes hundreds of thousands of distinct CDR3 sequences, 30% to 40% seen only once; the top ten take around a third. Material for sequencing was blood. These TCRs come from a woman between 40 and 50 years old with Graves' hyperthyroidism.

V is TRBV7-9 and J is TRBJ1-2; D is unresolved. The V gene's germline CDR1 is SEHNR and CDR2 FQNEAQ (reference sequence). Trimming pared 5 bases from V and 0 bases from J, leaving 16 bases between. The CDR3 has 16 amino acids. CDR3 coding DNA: TGTGCCAGCAGCCAAGCTCTCACGTGGGCTAACTATGGCTACACCTTC. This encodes CASSQALTWANYGYTF. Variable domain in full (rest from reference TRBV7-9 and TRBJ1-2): DTGVSQNPRHKITKRGQNVTFRCDPISEHNRLYWYRQTLGQGPEFLTYFQNEAQLEKSRLLSDRFSAERPKGSFSTLEIQRTEQGDSAMYLCASSQALTWANYGYTFGSGTRLTVV.

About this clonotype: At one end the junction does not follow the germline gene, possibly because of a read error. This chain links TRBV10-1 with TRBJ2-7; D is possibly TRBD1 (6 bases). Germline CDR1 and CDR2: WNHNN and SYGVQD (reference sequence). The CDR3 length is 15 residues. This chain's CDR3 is CASSESATGIHEQYF. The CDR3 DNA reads TGTGCCAGCAGTGAGTCCGCTACAGGGATCCACGAGCAGTACTTC.

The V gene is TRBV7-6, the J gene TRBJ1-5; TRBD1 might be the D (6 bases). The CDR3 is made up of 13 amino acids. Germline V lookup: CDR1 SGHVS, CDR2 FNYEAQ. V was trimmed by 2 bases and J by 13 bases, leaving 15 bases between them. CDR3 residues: CASSLRGIDTQHF. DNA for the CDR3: TGTGCCAGCAGCTTAAGGGGGATAGATACGCAGCATTTT.